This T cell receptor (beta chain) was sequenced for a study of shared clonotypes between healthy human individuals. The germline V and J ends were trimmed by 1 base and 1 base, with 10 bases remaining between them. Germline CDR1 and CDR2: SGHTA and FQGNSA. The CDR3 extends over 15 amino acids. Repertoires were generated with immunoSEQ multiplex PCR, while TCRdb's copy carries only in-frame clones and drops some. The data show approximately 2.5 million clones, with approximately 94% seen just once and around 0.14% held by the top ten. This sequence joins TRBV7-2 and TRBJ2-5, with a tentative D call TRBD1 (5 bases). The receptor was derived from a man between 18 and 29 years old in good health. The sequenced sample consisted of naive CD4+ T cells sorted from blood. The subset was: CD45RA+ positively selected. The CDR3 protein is CASSLESRGQETQYF. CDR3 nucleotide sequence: TGTGCCAGCAGCTTAGAATCAAGGGGCCAAGAGACCCAGTACTTC.